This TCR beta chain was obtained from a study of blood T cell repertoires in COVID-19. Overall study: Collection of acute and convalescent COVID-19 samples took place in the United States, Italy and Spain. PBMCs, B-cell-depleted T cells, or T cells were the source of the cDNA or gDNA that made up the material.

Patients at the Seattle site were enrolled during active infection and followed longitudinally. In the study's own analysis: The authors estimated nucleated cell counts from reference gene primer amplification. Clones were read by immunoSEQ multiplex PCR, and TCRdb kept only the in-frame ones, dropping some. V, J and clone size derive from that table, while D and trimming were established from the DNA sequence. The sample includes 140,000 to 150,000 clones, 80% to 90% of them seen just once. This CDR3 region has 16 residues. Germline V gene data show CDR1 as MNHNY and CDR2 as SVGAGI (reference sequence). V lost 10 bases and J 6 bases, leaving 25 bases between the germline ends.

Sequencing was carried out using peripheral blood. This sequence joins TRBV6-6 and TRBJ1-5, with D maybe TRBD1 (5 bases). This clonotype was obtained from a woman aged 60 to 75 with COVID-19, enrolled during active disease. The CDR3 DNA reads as TGTGCCATCTCCGACCCGGGACGGGCGGAGGGTCAGCCCCAGCATTTT. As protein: CAISDPGRAEGQPQHF.